This TCR beta chain was profiled in a study of identical twins. The CDR3 is 13 residues long. CDR1 SGHKS and CDR2 YYEKEE come from the germline V gene (reference sequence). V lost 0 bases and J lost 6; bases outside the gene matches: 1. TCRdb re-called the 5' RACE reads through MiXCR, storing one row per CDR3 protein. The sample lists roughly 770,000 distinct CDR3 sequences; about 20% were seen once. A further study also used this sample, focusing on T cells expressing NK-cell markers.

The specimen sequenced was PBMCs. V is TRBV5-5 and J is TRBJ2-3; 7 bases align to TRBD2. The clonotype comes from a woman younger than 30 in good health. DNA of the CDR3: TGTGCCAGCAGCTTGGTGGGGGGGGATACGCAGTATTTT. It codes for CASSLVGGDTQYF.